One and the same sample provided the 20 T cell receptor beta chains below, sequenced in a study of PD-L1 blockade in urothelial cancer. Time point in this sample: pretreatment peripheral blood. The table came from immunoSEQ multiplex PCR; TCRdb's copy has only in-frame clones and leaves some out. The repertoire holds more than 85,000 clones, with about nine tenths as singletons. Specimen: PBMCs, collected around atezolizumab (anti-PD-L1) treatment. The receptors derive from a man between 60 and 75 years old with urothelial cancer.

This sequence joins TRBV19 and TRBJ1-2; 7 bases match TRBD1. Trimming removed 7 bases from V and 4 bases from J; junction bases left unmatched: 6. Germline loops: CDR1 LNHDA, CDR2 SQIVND (reference sequence). The CDR3 length is 13 residues. The CDR3 is CASTPDRLYGYTF. The CDR3 DNA sequence: TGTGCCAGTACTCCGGACAGGCTCTATGGCTACACCTTC.

This rearrangement joins TRBV15 to TRBJ1-1; 7 bases align to TRBD1. Germline lookup yields CDR1 LNHNV and CDR2 YYDKDF (reference sequence). The ends lost 5 bases at V and 7 bases at J; junction bases unmatched: 4. The CDR3 has 12 amino acids. Written as DNA, the CDR3 is TGTGCCACCAGCTCCCGGGACAGTGAAGCTTTCTTT. Protein product: CATSSRDSEAFF.

The V call is TRBV5-1, the J call TRBJ2-2, with a weak D call TRBD1 (5 bases). The CDR3 sequence is 16 residues long. Germline V gives CDR1 SGHRS, CDR2 YFSETQ. The germline V and J ends were trimmed by 0 bases and 6 bases, with 15 bases remaining between them. Here the CDR3 DNA reads TGCGCCAGCAGCTTGGGACTTGGGGCCAGCGCCGGGGAGCTGTTTTTT. This sequence encodes CASSLGLGASAGELFF.

This rearrangement joins TRBV6-1 to TRBJ1-2, with a possible D match to TRBD1 (6 bases). Germline CDR1 reads MNHNS; CDR2 reads SASEGT. The V end was cut by 2 bases, the J end by 8 bases, with 6 bases between. The length of the CDR3 is 11 residues. The CDR3 loop reads CASSERGGYTF. The CDR3 DNA sequence: TGTGCCAGCAGTGAAAGGGGGGGCTACACCTTC.

The chain couples TRBV27 to TRBJ1-1; D perhaps matches TRBD1 (6 bases). The CDR3 loop spans 15 amino acids. The germline gives CDR1 MNHEY, CDR2 SMNVEV (reference sequence). V shed 3 bases and J shed 1 base, with 12 bases lying between them. The CDR3 loop reads CASSFYGRGNTEAFF. For the CDR3, the DNA is TGTGCCAGCAGTTTTTACGGCAGGGGGAACACTGAAGCTTTCTTT.

This clone was seen a single time. V gene TRBV7-9 combines with J gene TRBJ1-5; D not certain. The CDR3 is made up of 13 amino acids. The V and J ends lost 5 bases and 9 bases respectively, with 14 bases between them. Germline CDR1 is SEHNR and CDR2 is FQNEAQ (reference sequence). CDR3 DNA sequence: TGTGCCAGCAGCCCGGACGGCCGGGGGCCCCAGCATTTT. Its translation is CASSPDGRGPQHF.

This chain connects TRBV6-5 to TRBJ2-7, with D possibly matching TRBD1 (6 bases). Germline loops: CDR1 MNHEY, CDR2 SVGAGI. This CDR3 contains 15 residues. V lost 4 bases and J lost 2, with 15 bases in between. CDR3 in amino acids: CASSSLTAGAYEQYF. The CDR3 DNA reads TGTGCCAGCAGTTCGTTGACCGCAGGGGCCTACGAGCAGTACTTC.

The rearrangement joins TRBV28 to TRBJ1-5, with 11 positions matching TRBD1. V gave up 4 bases and J gave up 9 bases; unmatched junction bases: 8. Germline CDR1 reads MDHEN; CDR2 reads SYDVKM. The length of the CDR3 is 15 residues. The CDR3 DNA is TGTGCCAGCAGTTCGGGACAGGGGGGACAGGGGCCCCAGCATTTT. It yields the protein CASSSGQGGQGPQHF.

The chain is built from TRBV5-1 and TRBJ2-1; 8 bases fit TRBD1. V shed 4 bases, J shed 6 bases, and the junction held 9 bases outside the gene matches. The CDR3 extends over 15 amino acids. Germline values: CDR1 SGHRS, CDR2 YFSETQ. CDR3 sequence (DNA): TGCGCCAGCAGCCGGACTGGGACAGGCCTCAATGAGCAGTTCTTC. It encodes CASSRTGTGLNEQFF.

The chain combines TRBV27 with TRBJ2-6; a weak D match, TRBD1 (5 bases). CDR1 and CDR2 from the germline V gene are MNHEY and SMNVEV (reference sequence). Trimming took off 7 bases at V and 0 bases at J, with 19 bases between the two ends. The CDR3 length is 18 residues. This CDR3 reads CASTVTAVSSSGANVLTF. In nucleotides, the CDR3 is TGTGCCAGCACCGTGACAGCTGTATCGAGCTCTGGGGCCAACGTCCTGACTTTC. Based on the CDR3 plus reference TRBV27 and TRBJ2-6, the full variable domain is EAQVTQNPRYLITVTGKKLTVTCSQNMNHEYMSWYRQDPGLGLRQIYYSMNVEVTDKGDVPEGYKVSRKEKRNFPLILESPSPNQTSLYFCASTVTAVSSSGANVLTFGAGSRLTVL.

J is TRBJ2-5 and V is TRBV4-2, with 10 bases that match TRBD2. CDR1 is LGHNA and CDR2 is YNFKEQ in the germline V gene. The ends lost 1 base at V and 0 bases at J; junction bases unmatched: 20. The CDR3 runs to 22 residues. The CDR3 nucleotides are TGTGCCAGCAGCCAAGTGGGGCCCCGGGGAGGGGGAGCGGGGGGGTACCAAGAGACCCAGTACTTC. Its protein is CASSQVGPRGGGAGGYQETQYF.

The chain employs TRBV18 and TRBJ1-2; 7 bases are a match to TRBD1. Per the germline V gene, CDR1 is KGHSH and CDR2 is LQKENI. With V trimmed by 3 bases and J by 6 bases, 4 bases remained unmatched. There are 13 residues in the CDR3. Here the CDR3 DNA reads TGTGCCAGCTCACCTCAGGGGGACGATGGCTACACCTTC. Translation gives CASSPQGDDGYTF.

Only a few counts were recorded for this clone. The chain uses TRBV10-3 and TRBJ1-3, with TRBD1 as a possible D gene (6 bases). Germline CDR1 is ENHRY and CDR2 is SYGVKD. The CDR3 is 16 amino acids. V was clipped by 0 bases and J by 2 bases, with 11 bases between them. CDR3: CAISESFTGTGNTIYF. The CDR3 bases are TGTGCCATCAGTGAGTCCTTCACAGGGACTGGAAACACCATATATTTT.

V gene TRBV7-2 combines with J gene TRBJ2-3, with D possibly TRBD2 on 5 matching bases. Germline V lookup: CDR1 SGHTA, CDR2 FQGNSA. The CDR3 covers 14 residues. V lost 0 bases, J lost 1 base, and 5 bases lay in between. In DNA, the CDR3 is TGTGCCAGCAGCTTAGCGGGAGGCACAGATACGCAGTATTTT. Translating it yields CASSLAGGTDTQYF. Drawing the rest from reference TRBV7-2 and TRBJ2-3, the complete variable domain is GAGVSQSPSNKVTEKGKDVELRCDPISGHTALYWYRQSLGQGLEFLIYFQGNSAPDKSGLPSDRFSAERTGGSVSTLTIQRTQQEDSAVYLCASSLAGGTDTQYFGPGTRLTVL.

The rearrangement links TRBV28 to TRBJ1-4; D is possibly TRBD1 (6 bases). The CDR3 covers 15 residues. The V and J ends lost 6 bases and 8 bases respectively, with 19 bases between them. Germline CDR1 and CDR2: MDHEN and SYDVKM. The CDR3 region has the DNA TGTGCCAGCAGGGGGTATGCAGGGGTAGGGGAAAAACTGTTTTTT. Protein product: CASRGYAGVGEKLFF.

The chain has TRBV29-1 and TRBJ2-2, with D perhaps matching TRBD1 (6 bases). The germline V gene encodes CDR1 SQVTM and CDR2 ANQGSEA. V was shortened by 5 bases and J by 5 bases, with 21 bases between the two germline ends. CDR3 length: 16 residues. The CDR3: CSVSLADRMETGELFF. In nucleotides, the CDR3 is TGCAGCGTTTCGCTTGCAGACAGGATGGAAACCGGGGAGCTGTTTTTT.

The sample holds a few counts of this clone. This sequence joins TRBV4-2 and TRBJ2-4, with D perhaps TRBD1 (5 bases). V dropped 2 bases and J dropped 9 bases, with 5 bases sitting between them. This CDR3 is built from 11 residues. Germline V gives CDR1 LGHNA, CDR2 YNFKEQ. CDR3 nucleotide sequence: TGTGCCAGCAGCCAAACAGGCATTCAGTACTTC. Protein: CASSQTGIQYF.

V gene TRBV19 combines with J gene TRBJ1-2, with D perhaps TRBD1 (6 bases). The CDR3 is 16 residues long. Trimming shortened V by 1 base and J by 4 bases, and 16 bases separated the two germline ends. In germline, CDR1 is LNHDA, CDR2 SQIVND (reference sequence). The CDR3 here is CASSIGLGALLYGYTF. Here the CDR3 DNA reads TGTGCCAGTAGTATAGGACTGGGGGCTCTTCTCTATGGCTACACCTTC.

The gene calls are TRBV4-1 and TRBJ1-1; 7 nucleotides line up with TRBD1. This CDR3 spans 15 amino acids. CDR1 and CDR2 from the germline V gene are MGHRA and YSYEKL. V was clipped by 4 bases and J by 5 bases; unmatched bases: 10. In DNA, the CDR3 is TGCGCCAGCAGCCTCATCAGGAGACAGGGAACTGAAGCTTTCTTT. Translated, it gives CASSLIRRQGTEAFF.

The J gene is TRBJ2-7, the V gene TRBV7-2; TRBD2 agrees at 7 bases. The trim removed 5 bases at V and 7 bases at J, leaving 5 bases unmatched. The CDR3 covers 12 residues. Germline V gives CDR1 SGHTA, CDR2 FQGNSA. The CDR3 region is CASSVWGGEQYF. As DNA, the CDR3 is TGTGCCAGCAGCGTCTGGGGGGGTGAGCAGTACTTC.